A selection of T cell receptor beta chains follows, all from one sample in a study of blood T cells in healthy people across ages. TCRdb redid the calling of the 5' RACE reads with MiXCR, one entry per CDR3 protein. The sample shows around 750,000 distinct CDR3 sequences, about 55% of them seen only once. What was sequenced was blood. Every receptor here comes from an elderly man in good health. The CDR3 runs from the conserved cysteine through the conserved F or W. Each record gives: J gene, D gene, V gene, clone size, CDR3 protein, CDR3 DNA. The D gene is left open where the match is weak. Some rows have no size entry. The others give once, few or many, or a class for an expanded clone.

j_gene: TRBJ2-7; d_gene: TRBD2; v_gene: TRBV5-1; abundance: .; CDR3aa: CASSLFTSGRGYEQYF; CDR3nt: TGCGCCAGCAGCTTATTCACTAGCGGGAGAGGCTACGAGCAGTACTTC
j_gene: TRBJ1-2; d_gene: TRBD1; v_gene: TRBV27; abundance: once; CDR3aa: CASSTTMDRGLGYTF; CDR3nt: TGTGCCAGCAGCACAACCATGGACAGGGGGCTCGGCTACACCTTC
j_gene: TRBJ2-6; d_gene: .; v_gene: TRBV12-5; abundance: few; CDR3aa: CASGTFNQGAGANVLTF; CDR3nt: TGTGCTAGTGGTACCTTTAACCAGGGAGCAGGGGCCAACGTCCTGACTTTC
j_gene: TRBJ2-5; d_gene: .; v_gene: TRBV25-1; abundance: .; CDR3aa: CASSELGVSQVQETQYF; CDR3nt: TGTGCCAGCAGTGAATTAGGAGTATCACAGGTCCAAGAGACCCAGTACTTC
j_gene: TRBJ2-1; d_gene: TRBD2; v_gene: TRBV9; abundance: .; CDR3aa: CASSFGTSGNDEQFF; CDR3nt: TGTGCCAGCAGCTTTGGGACTAGCGGGAATGACGAGCAGTTCTTC
j_gene: TRBJ1-5; d_gene: .; v_gene: TRBV2; abundance: .; CDR3aa: CASMWDVSNQPQHF; CDR3nt: TGTGCCAGCATGTGGGACGTCAGCAATCAGCCCCAGCATTTT
j_gene: TRBJ2-2; d_gene: .; v_gene: TRBV7-2; abundance: .; CDR3aa: CASGGGGPIGELFF; CDR3nt: TGTGCCAGCGGTGGGGGGGGCCCGATCGGGGAGCTGTTTTTT
j_gene: TRBJ2-1; d_gene: TRBD2; v_gene: TRBV18; abundance: .; CDR3aa: CASSPPRLAGSPSYNEQFF; CDR3nt: TGTGCCAGCTCACCACCGCGACTAGCGGGGAGTCCTTCCTACAATGAGCAGTTCTTC
j_gene: TRBJ2-1; d_gene: TRBD1; v_gene: TRBV5-1; abundance: many; CDR3aa: CASSSGTGGYNEQFF; CDR3nt: TGTGCCAGCAGCTCCGGGACAGGGGGTTACAATGAGCAGTTCTTC
j_gene: TRBJ1-2; d_gene: TRBD1; v_gene: TRBV28; abundance: .; CDR3aa: CASSKGGAGSGYTF; CDR3nt: TGTGCCAGCAGTAAAGGGGGCGCCGGGAGTGGCTACACCTTC
j_gene: TRBJ2-4; d_gene: .; v_gene: TRBV27; abundance: .; CDR3aa: CASSHPSPLAKNIQYF; CDR3nt: TGTGCCAGCAGTCACCCTAGTCCCTTAGCCAAAAACATTCAGTACTTC
j_gene: TRBJ2-7; d_gene: .; v_gene: TRBV12-3/TRBV12-4; abundance: .; CDR3aa: CASSSWGTVDEQYF; CDR3nt: TGTGCCAGCAGTTCCTGGGGCACGGTGGACGAGCAGTACTTC
j_gene: TRBJ2-1; d_gene: .; v_gene: TRBV20-1; abundance: .; CDR3aa: CSAPGSGASSSYNEQFF; CDR3nt: TGCAGTGCTCCCGGATCAGGGGCCTCCAGCTCCTACAATGAGCAGTTCTTC
j_gene: TRBJ1-2; d_gene: TRBD1; v_gene: TRBV14; abundance: .; CDR3aa: CASSRDRGFGYTF; CDR3nt: TGTGCCAGCAGCCGGGACAGGGGTTTTGGCTACACCTTC
j_gene: TRBJ1-5; d_gene: .; v_gene: TRBV3-1; abundance: .; CDR3aa: CASSQDTGHSNQPQHF; CDR3nt: TGTGCCAGCAGCCAAGATACAGGCCATAGCAATCAGCCCCAGCATTTT
j_gene: TRBJ1-2; d_gene: .; v_gene: TRBV12-3/TRBV12-4; abundance: .; CDR3aa: CASSGGGGTYGYTF; CDR3nt: TGTGCCAGCAGTGGGGGGGGCGGAACCTATGGCTACACCTTC
j_gene: TRBJ2-3; d_gene: TRBD2; v_gene: TRBV20-1; abundance: few; CDR3aa: CSAGRTSGRLPTDTQYF; CDR3nt: TGCAGTGCGGGGAGGACTAGCGGGAGGCTTCCGACAGATACGCAGTATTTT